This T cell receptor (beta chain) comes out of a study of neurological immune-mediated disorders. Study-wide results and limits: None of the CDR3 amino acid sequences in expanded clones turned up in more than one subject, which points to private repertoires in all groups. HTLV-1-associated myelopathy had the most TCR clonal expansion, and multiple sclerosis had the least, less than healthy controls.

Concerning this clonotype itself: No antigen is known for it.

Every sequencing run gave over 200 million TCR-beta sequences, taken from 15-18 subjects. TCRdb fed the 5' RACE reads into MiXCR, producing one record per CDR3 protein. The table has more than 45,000 distinct CDR3 sequences, 4.2% seen once. V gave up 10 bases and J gave up 0 bases, with 12 bases separating them. Germline V CDR1 and CDR2: MGHDK, SYGVNS. The CDR3 runs to 13 residues. The TCR sequence derives from a man over 45 with multiple sclerosis. The sample comprised PBMCs. The rearrangement joins TRBV25-1 to TRBJ1-1; D is unclear. The CDR3 reads CATMARLNTEAFF. The CDR3 DNA is TGTGCCACTATGGCCCGCTTGAACACTGAAGCTTTCTTT.